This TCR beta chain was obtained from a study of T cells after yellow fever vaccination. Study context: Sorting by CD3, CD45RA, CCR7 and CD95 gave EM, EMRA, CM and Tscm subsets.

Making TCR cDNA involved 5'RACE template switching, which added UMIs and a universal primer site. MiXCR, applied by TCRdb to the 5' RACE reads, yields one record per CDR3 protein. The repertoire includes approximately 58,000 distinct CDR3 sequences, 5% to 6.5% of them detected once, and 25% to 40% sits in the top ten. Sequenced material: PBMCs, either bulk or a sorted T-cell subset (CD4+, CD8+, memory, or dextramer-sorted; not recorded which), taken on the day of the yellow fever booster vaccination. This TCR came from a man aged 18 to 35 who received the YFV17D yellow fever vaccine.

CDR3 in amino acids: CASSWGQGDQPQHF. The CDR3 DNA sequence: TGTGCCAGCAGTTGGGGACAGGGGGATCAGCCCCAGCATTTT. V and J are TRBV12-3 or TRBV12-4 and TRBJ1-5; 11 bases align to TRBD1. V was clipped by 4 bases and J by 5 bases; unmatched bases: 1. There are 14 residues in the CDR3.